This TCR beta chain was sequenced in a study of response to subunit inactivated influenza vaccine. Regarding the study as a whole: That few new T cells are recruited by each seasonal influenza vaccination was the authors' suggestion.

As regards this clonotype: Its antigen is unknown.

MiXCR, applied by TCRdb to the RT-PCR reads, yields one record per CDR3 protein. The profile covers about 570,000 distinct CDR3 sequences, with about an eighth appearing a single time and more than 8.5% taken by the ten largest. This material consisted of PBMCs from blood, taken on the day of vaccination. The clonotype was recovered from a man between 45 and 60 years old who received an inactivated influenza vaccine.

The CDR3 spells CASRDGWSNQPQHF. In DNA, the CDR3 is TGTGCCAGCAGGGATGGATGGAGCAATCAGCCCCAGCATTTT. The V and J genes are TRBV9 and TRBJ1-5; D gene unclear. Germline V gene sequence: CDR1 SGDLS, CDR2 YYNGEE. The CDR3 has 14 amino acids. V was shortened by 5 bases and J by 1 base, with 10 bases between the two germline ends.